These 11 T cell receptor beta chains originate from one sample sequenced in a study of blood T cells in healthy people across ages. With a J-beta primer mix and a sample-barcoded 5' primer, a second PCR ran roughly 7 to 11 cycles. TCRdb processed the 5' RACE reads anew with MiXCR; each CDR3 protein has one entry. The sample lists around 1.7 million distinct CDR3 sequences; 28% were seen once. The sample was blood. These receptors were collected from a woman in her 30s in good health.

The chain recombines TRBV5-1 with TRBJ2-7, with TRBD2 identical over 11 bases. The CDR3 is 15 residues long. Germline values: CDR1 SGHRS, CDR2 YFSETQ. Trimming took 4 bases from V and 0 from J; bases not matched to a gene: 3. The CDR3 sequence: CASSITSGGSYEQYF. The CDR3 nucleotides are TGCGCCAGCAGCATAACTAGCGGGGGCTCCTACGAGCAGTACTTC.

The CDR3 here is CASSFGGHTDTQYF. In nucleotides, the CDR3 is TGTGCCAGCAGTTTTGGGGGGCACACAGATACGCAGTATTTT. The chain combines TRBV27 with TRBJ2-3, with D perhaps assigned TRBD1 or TRBD2 (6 bases each). V dropped 3 bases and J dropped 2 bases, with 9 bases sitting between them. The CDR3 runs 14 residues. Germline assignment: CDR1 MNHEY and CDR2 SMNVEV (reference sequence).

As for this clonotype: A much more abundant neighbour one base away suggests this may be a read error. V and J are TRBV30 and TRBJ2-7, with D maybe TRBD1 (5 bases). Looked up from germline, CDR1 is GTSNPN and CDR2 is SVGIG (reference sequence). V was pared by 2 bases and J by 5 bases, with 10 bases between. The CDR3 runs to 12 residues. This CDR3 reads CAWSPSRDEQYF. In DNA, the CDR3 is TGTGCCTGGAGTCCATCCAGGGACGAGCAGTACTTC.

This clonotype appeared many times. Its ends do not fully match the called genes, so a read error is possible. This chain joins TRBV5-1 and TRBJ2-7; 9 bases are shared with TRBD1. Germline CDR1 SGHRS, CDR2 YFSETQ. CDR3 size: 14 residues. The DNA for the CDR3 is TGTGCCAGCAGTTCGACAGGGGGGAACTACGAGCAGTACTTC. Residues: CASSSTGGNYEQYF.

Concerning this clonotype: A much larger clone differs from this one at a single base, so this may be a read error. The chain links TRBV10-3 to TRBJ2-7, with TRBD1 identical over 12 bases. The CDR3 is 15 amino acids. Germline loops: CDR1 ENHRY, CDR2 SYGVKD. CDR3 in DNA: TGTGCCATCCGTGACCCGGGACAGGGGGCGGGAGAGCAGTACTTC. Protein sequence: CAIRDPGQGAGEQYF.

V is TRBV6-1 and J is TRBJ2-1; no firm D call. This CDR3 is built from 14 residues. V lost 9 bases and J 5 bases, leaving 17 bases between the germline ends. Germline-derived CDR1 and CDR2 are MNHNS and SASEGT. CDR3 protein: CASTGQVLHNEQFF. The CDR3 nucleotides read TGTGCCAGTACTGGGCAGGTGCTACACAATGAGCAGTTCTTC.

This clonotype was recorded at least ten times. The chain is built from TRBV6-5 and TRBJ2-7; either TRBD1 or TRBD2 may fit D (6 bases each). CDR1 and CDR2 from the germline V gene are MNHEY and SVGAGI. The CDR3 runs 14 residues. Trimming removed 7 bases from V and 3 bases from J, with 16 bases in between. The CDR3 is CASTPPGAVYEQYF. The CDR3 DNA is TGTGCCAGCACCCCCCCGGGGGCCGTCTACGAGCAGTACTTC.

Comments on this clonotype: A clone one base away is much larger, so this may be a read error. The chain recombines TRBV7-9 with TRBJ2-7, with 8 positions matching TRBD1. This CDR3 spans 15 amino acids. In germline, CDR1 is SEHNR, CDR2 FQNEAQ (reference sequence). The V gene end was trimmed by 5 bases and the J gene end by 7 bases; junction bases not matched to a gene: 13. The CDR3 spells CASSRTQGGRNEQYF. The CDR3 coding sequence is TGTGCCAGCAGCCGTACACAGGGGGGAAGGAATGAGCAGTACTTC.

V and J are TRBV28 and TRBJ1-2; the match to TRBD1 covers 7 bases. V dropped 8 bases and J dropped 4; count of bases not matched to a gene: 7. CDR1 is MDHEN, CDR2 SYDVKM, per germline. This CDR3 spans 13 amino acids. The CDR3 spells CASPTGLGYGYTF. The CDR3 coding sequence is TGTGCCAGCCCGACAGGGTTGGGCTATGGCTACACCTTC.

The genes are TRBV12-3 or TRBV12-4 and TRBJ2-1; 14 bases are a match to TRBD2. V trimming: 8 bases; J trimming: 10 bases; junction bases outside the gene matches: 25. This CDR3 is 20 amino acids long. The CDR3 here is CASGARRGLAGEGTYREQFF. CDR3 coding DNA: TGTGCCAGCGGGGCCCGCCGGGGACTAGCGGGAGAAGGAACGTATCGGGAGCAGTTCTTC.

The chain couples TRBV5-1 to TRBJ2-3; TRBD2 aligns across 7 bases. Germline V CDR1 and CDR2: SGHRS, YFSETQ. The length of the CDR3 is 15 residues. Trimming cost V 5 bases and J 2 bases; bases outside gene matches: 8. DNA of the CDR3: TGCGCCAGCAGAGTCTGGCGGGGGATCACAGATACGCAGTATTTT. It is translated as CASRVWRGITDTQYF.